These T cell receptor beta chains were read from a single sample in a study of T cell responses to AZD1222 COVID-19 vaccine. Profiled with immunoSEQ multiplex PCR; TCRdb holds only in-frame clones, not every one. The sample records about 150,000 clones, over 80% being singletons. The sample was peripheral blood, taken 28 days after the second AZD1222 dose. The receptors originated from an adult who received the AZD1222 COVID-19 vaccine. CDR3s include the opening cysteine and the closing phenylalanine or tryptophan. The D gene is left open where the match is weak. Clone size appears in some rows only: once, few, many, or a class for an expanded clone.

V: TRBV15
D: TRBD1
length: 15
J: TRBJ2-5
size: -
CDR3: CATRTGTGYQETQYF
DNA: TGTGCCACCCGCACCGGGACAGGGTATCAAGAGACCCAGTACTTC

V: TRBV19
D: -
length: 15
J: TRBJ2-1
size: -
CDR3: CASSQGGVSYNEQFF
DNA: TGTGCCAGTAGTCAAGGGGGGGTCTCCTACAATGAGCAGTTCTTC

V: TRBV7-3
D: -
length: 14
J: TRBJ2-2
size: once
CDR3: CASSFLGTAGELFF
DNA: TGTGCCAGCAGCTTTCTGGGGACGGCCGGGGAGCTGTTTTTT

V: TRBV28
D: -
length: 13
J: TRBJ1-5
size: -
CDR3: CASSSGNNQPQHF
DNA: TGTGCCAGCAGTTCAGGGAACAATCAGCCCCAGCATTTT

V: TRBV6-5
D: TRBD2
length: 13
J: TRBJ2-2
size: -
CDR3: CAVQREGTGELFF
DNA: TGTGCCGTCCAGCGGGAGGGCACCGGGGAGCTGTTTTTT

V: TRBV11-2
D: TRBD2
length: 17
J: TRBJ2-1
size: -
CDR3: CASSWAFSGSSYNEQFF
DNA: TGTGCCAGCAGCTGGGCGTTTAGCGGGAGCTCCTACAATGAGCAGTTCTTC

V: TRBV7-3
D: -
length: 13
J: TRBJ1-1
size: -
CDR3: CASSLYRETEAFF
DNA: TGTGCCAGCAGCTTATATAGGGAAACTGAAGCTTTCTTT

V: TRBV11-2
D: TRBD2
length: 14
J: TRBJ2-5
size: -
CDR3: CASSPLAGGETQYF
DNA: TGTGCCAGCAGCCCCCTCGCGGGGGGAGAGACCCAGTACTTC

V: TRBV10-3
D: -
length: 13
J: TRBJ2-7
size: once
CDR3: CAIRGRGVYEQYF
DNA: TGTGCCATCAGGGGCCGTGGGGTTTACGAGCAGTACTTC

V: TRBV6-5
D: -
length: 13
J: TRBJ1-1
size: once
CDR3: CASTALGDTEAFF
DNA: TGTGCCAGCACTGCACTCGGGGACACTGAAGCTTTCTTT

V: TRBV28
D: -
length: 14
J: TRBJ1-4
size: -
CDR3: CASSLQGRGEKLFF
DNA: TGTGCCAGCAGTCTTCAGGGGAGGGGGGAAAAACTGTTTTTT

V: TRBV7-2
D: -
length: 12
J: TRBJ1-2
size: few
CDR3: CASSINVGGYTF
DNA: TGTGCCAGCAGCATAAATGTAGGAGGCTACACCTTC

V: TRBV28
D: -
length: 14
J: TRBJ1-1
size: once
CDR3: CASSLRGDSTEAFF
DNA: TGTGCCAGCAGTTTAAGGGGGGATTCAACTGAAGCTTTCTTT

V: TRBV6-5
D: -
length: 16
J: TRBJ1-5
size: -
CDR3: CASSYSSPGSNQPQHF
DNA: TGTGCCAGCAGTTACTCGTCCCCGGGCAGCAATCAGCCCCAGCATTTT

V: TRBV13
D: TRBD1
length: 14
J: TRBJ1-1
size: -
CDR3: CASSQGQVRTEAFF
DNA: TGTGCCAGCAGCCAAGGACAGGTGCGCACTGAAGCTTTCTTT

V: TRBV6-1
D: TRBD2
length: 15
J: TRBJ2-3
size: -
CDR3: CASSDGTSYGDTQYF
DNA: TGTGCCAGCAGTGACGGGACTAGTTATGGTGATACGCAGTATTTT

V: TRBV19
D: -
length: 15
J: TRBJ1-1
size: -
CDR3: CASSIDHRWSAEAFF
DNA: TGTGCCAGTAGTATAGATCACAGGTGGAGCGCTGAAGCTTTCTTT

V: TRBV10-1
D: -
length: 14
J: TRBJ2-2
size: -
CDR3: CASSETNAPGELFF
DNA: TGCGCCAGCAGTGAAACTAACGCGCCCGGGGAGCTGTTTTTT